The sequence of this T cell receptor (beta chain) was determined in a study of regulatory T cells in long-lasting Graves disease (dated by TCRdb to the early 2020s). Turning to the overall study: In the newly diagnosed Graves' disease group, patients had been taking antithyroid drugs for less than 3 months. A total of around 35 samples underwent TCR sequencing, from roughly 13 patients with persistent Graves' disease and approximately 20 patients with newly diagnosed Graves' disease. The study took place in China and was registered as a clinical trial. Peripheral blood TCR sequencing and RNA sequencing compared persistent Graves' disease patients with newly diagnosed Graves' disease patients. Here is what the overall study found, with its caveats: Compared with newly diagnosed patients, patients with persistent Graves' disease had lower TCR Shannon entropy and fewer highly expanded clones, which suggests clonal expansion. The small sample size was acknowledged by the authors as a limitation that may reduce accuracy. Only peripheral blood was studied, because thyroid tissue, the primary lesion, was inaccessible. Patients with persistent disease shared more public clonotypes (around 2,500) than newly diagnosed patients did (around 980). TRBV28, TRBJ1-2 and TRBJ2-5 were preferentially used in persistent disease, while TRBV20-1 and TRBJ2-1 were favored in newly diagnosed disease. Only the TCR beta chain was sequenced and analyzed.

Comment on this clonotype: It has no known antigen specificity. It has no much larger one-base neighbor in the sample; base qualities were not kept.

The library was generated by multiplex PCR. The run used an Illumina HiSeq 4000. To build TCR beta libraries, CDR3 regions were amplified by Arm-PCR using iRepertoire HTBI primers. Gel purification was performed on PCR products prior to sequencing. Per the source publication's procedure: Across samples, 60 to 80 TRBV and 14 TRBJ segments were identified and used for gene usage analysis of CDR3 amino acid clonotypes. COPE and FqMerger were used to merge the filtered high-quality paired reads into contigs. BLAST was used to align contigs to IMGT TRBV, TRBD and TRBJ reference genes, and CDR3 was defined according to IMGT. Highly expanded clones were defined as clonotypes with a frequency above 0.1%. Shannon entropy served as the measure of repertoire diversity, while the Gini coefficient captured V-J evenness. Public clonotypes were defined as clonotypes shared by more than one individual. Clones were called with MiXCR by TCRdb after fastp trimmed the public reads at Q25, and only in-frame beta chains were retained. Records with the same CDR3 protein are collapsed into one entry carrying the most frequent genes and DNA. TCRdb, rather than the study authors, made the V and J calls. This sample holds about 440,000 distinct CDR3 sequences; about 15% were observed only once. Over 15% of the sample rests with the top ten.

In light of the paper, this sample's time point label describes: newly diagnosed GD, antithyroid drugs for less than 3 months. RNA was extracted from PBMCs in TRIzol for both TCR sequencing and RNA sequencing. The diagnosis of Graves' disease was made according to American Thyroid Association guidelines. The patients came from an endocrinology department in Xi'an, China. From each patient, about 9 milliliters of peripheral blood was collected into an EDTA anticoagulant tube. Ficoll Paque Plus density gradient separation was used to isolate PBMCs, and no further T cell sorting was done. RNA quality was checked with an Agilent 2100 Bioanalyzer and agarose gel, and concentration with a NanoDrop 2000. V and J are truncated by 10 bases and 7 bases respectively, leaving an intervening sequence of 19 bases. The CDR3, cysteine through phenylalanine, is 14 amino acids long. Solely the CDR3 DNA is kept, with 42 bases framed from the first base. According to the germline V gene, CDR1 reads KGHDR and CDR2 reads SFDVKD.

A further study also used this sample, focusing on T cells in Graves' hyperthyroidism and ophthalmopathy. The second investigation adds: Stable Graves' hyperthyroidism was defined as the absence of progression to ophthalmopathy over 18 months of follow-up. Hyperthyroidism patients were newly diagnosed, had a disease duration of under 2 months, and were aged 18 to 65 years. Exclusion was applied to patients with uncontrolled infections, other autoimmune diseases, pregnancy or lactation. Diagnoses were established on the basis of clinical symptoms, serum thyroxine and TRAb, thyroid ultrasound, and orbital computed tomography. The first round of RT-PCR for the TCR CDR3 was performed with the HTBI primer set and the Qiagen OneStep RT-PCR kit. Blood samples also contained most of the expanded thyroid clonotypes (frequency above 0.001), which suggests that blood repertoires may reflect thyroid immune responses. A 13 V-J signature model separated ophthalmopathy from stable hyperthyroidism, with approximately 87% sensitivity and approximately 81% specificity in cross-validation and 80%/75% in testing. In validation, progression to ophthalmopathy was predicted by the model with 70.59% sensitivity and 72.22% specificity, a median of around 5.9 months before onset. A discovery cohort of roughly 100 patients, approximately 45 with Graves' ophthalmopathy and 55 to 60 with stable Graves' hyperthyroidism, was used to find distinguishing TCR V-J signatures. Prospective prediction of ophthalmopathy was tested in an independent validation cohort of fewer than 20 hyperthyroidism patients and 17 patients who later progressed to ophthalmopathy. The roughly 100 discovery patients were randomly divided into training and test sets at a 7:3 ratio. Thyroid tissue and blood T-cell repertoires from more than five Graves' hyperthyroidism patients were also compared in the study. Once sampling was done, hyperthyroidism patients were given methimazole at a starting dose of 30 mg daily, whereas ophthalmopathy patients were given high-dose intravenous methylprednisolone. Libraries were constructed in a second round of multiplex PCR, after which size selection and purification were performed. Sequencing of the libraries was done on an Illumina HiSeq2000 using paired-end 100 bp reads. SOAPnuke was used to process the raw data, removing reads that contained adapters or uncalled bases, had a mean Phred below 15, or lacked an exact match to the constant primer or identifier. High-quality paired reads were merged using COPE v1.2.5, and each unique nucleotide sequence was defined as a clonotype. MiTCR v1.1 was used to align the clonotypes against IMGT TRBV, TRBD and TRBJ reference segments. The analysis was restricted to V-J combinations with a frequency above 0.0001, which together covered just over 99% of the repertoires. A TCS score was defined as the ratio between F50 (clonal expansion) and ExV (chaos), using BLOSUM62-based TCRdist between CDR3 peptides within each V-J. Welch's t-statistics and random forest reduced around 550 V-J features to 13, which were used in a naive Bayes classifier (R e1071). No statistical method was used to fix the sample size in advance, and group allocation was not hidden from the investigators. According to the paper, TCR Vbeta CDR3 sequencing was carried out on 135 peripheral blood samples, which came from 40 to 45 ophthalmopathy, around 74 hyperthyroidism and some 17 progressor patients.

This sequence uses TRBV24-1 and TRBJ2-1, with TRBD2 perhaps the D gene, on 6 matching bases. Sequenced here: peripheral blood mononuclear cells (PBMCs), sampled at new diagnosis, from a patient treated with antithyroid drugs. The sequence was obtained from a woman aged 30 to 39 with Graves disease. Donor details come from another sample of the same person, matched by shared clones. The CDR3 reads CATGATGRGNEQFF. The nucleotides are TGTGCCACTGGAGCCACAGGTCGGGGGAATGAGCAGTTCTTC.